Each of the 17 T cell receptor beta chains below was sequenced from the same sample in a study of long-term antiretroviral therapy in people with HIV (dated 2022 in TCRdb). The immunoSEQ hsTCRB v3.0 assay was used at survey level resolution to sequence the TRB variable region. TCRdb retrieved this table from immuneACCESS and kept in-frame rearrangements only. Not all clones are present; in checked studies, unresolved V genes account for under half, and no reason is known for the remainder. This sample gives about 26,000 clones in total; more than 75% of them show up just once. The ten largest clones add up to approximately 14% of the sample. Sample: unsorted PBMCs, taken 2.9 years after starting antiretroviral therapy. The receptors shown here come from a man in his fifties with HIV.

The chain carries TRBV19 and TRBJ1-2; no definite D call. The CDR3 has 10 residues. Deletions cut 10 bases from V and 4 bases from J, with 7 bases between. Germline CDR1 reads LNHDA; CDR2 reads SQIVND (reference sequence). CDR3 bases: TGTGCCACCCTCAGCTATGGCTACACCTTC. Its protein product is CATLSYGYTF. Supplemented by reference TRBV19 and TRBJ1-2, the full variable domain reads DGGITQSPKYLFRKEGQNVTLSCEQNLNHDAMYWYRQDPGQGLRLIYYSQIVNDFQKGDIAEGYSVSREKKESFPLTVTSAQKNPTAFYLCATLSYGYTFGSGTRLTVV.

The chain employs TRBV19 and TRBJ1-3; no clear D. Germline CDR1 and CDR2: LNHDA and SQIVND (reference sequence). The CDR3 has 14 amino acids. V lost 8 bases and J lost 3, with 14 bases in between. The CDR3 loop is CASHPDAVGNTIYF. CDR3 coding DNA: TGTGCCAGTCACCCCGACGCGGTTGGAAACACCATATATTTT.

The chain joins TRBV28 to TRBJ1-2; no clear D gene. Trimming removed 7 bases at V and 4 bases at J, with 16 bases between. From germline, CDR1 is MDHEN and CDR2 SYDVKM. This CDR3 spans 14 amino acids. The CDR3 region has the DNA TGTGCCAGCAATGTGGGCGGGGATTTCTATGGCTACACCTTC. It yields the protein CASNVGGDFYGYTF.

V usage is TRBV2 and J usage is TRBJ1-1, with 7 bases that match TRBD1. The CDR3 runs 18 residues. V dropped 4 bases and J dropped 0; count of bases not matched to a gene: 14. Germline V CDR1 and CDR2: SNHLY, FYNNEI. CDR3 sequence reads: CASSASRDSVFMNTEAFF. The DNA of the CDR3 is TGTGCCAGCAGTGCGTCCCGGGACAGCGTTTTTATGAACACTGAAGCTTTCTTT.

The chain carries TRBV2 and TRBJ2-1; 9 nucleotides agree with TRBD2. CDR1 and CDR2 from the germline V gene are SNHLY and FYNNEI. V was pared by 4 bases and J by 0 bases, with 1 base of the junction left unmatched. This CDR3 is 15 amino acids long. CDR3 DNA: TGTGCCAGCAGTGCACTAGCGGGCTCCTACAATGAGCAGTTCTTC. Translation: CASSALAGSYNEQFF.

The J gene is TRBJ1-2, the V gene TRBV28, with D possibly being TRBD1 (6 bases). The V end lost 4 bases, the J end lost 5 bases, and 14 bases lay between the germline ends. The CDR3 sequence is 14 residues long. The germline V gene has CDR1 MDHEN and CDR2 SYDVKM. CDR3 loop: CASSWPGHEYGYTF. CDR3 nucleotides: TGTGCCAGCAGTTGGCCGGGACACGAATATGGCTACACCTTC.

The CDR3 loop reads CASSSVGGANTGELFF. In nucleotides, the CDR3 is TGTGCCAGCAGCTCCGTCGGGGGGGCGAACACCGGGGAGCTGTTTTTT. The chain has TRBV7-8 and TRBJ2-2, with 8 bases that match TRBD2. Trimming removed 4 bases from V and 0 bases from J; junction bases left unmatched: 4. This CDR3 is 16 amino acids long. Germline CDR1 SGHVS, CDR2 FQNEAQ. Full variable domain (remainder filled in from reference TRBV7-8 and TRBJ2-2): GAGVSQSPRYKVAKRGQDVALRCDPISGHVSLFWYQQALGQGPEFLTYFQNEAQLDKSGLPSDRFFAERPEGSVSTLKIQRTQQEDSAVYLCASSSVGGANTGELFFGEGSRLTVL.

The genes are TRBV28 and TRBJ1-5; 7 bases agree with TRBD1. V dropped 5 bases and J dropped 3; count of bases not matched to a gene: 4. The germline gives CDR1 MDHEN, CDR2 SYDVKM. This CDR3 has 14 residues. In DNA, the CDR3 is TGTGCCAGCAGTAAGACAGGGTACAATCAGCCCCAGCATTTT. Translation: CASSKTGYNQPQHF.

V and J are TRBV5-1 and TRBJ2-7; TRBD1 might be the D (6 bases). This CDR3 region has 15 residues. CDR1 and CDR2 from the germline V gene are SGHRS and YFSETQ. The V end was cut by 4 bases, the J end by 5 bases, with 19 bases between. The CDR3 coding sequence is TGCGCCAGCAGCAGCCGGACAGTAGGATTCGACGAGCAGTACTTC. It codes for CASSSRTVGFDEQYF. Looking up the rest from reference TRBV5-1 and TRBJ2-7 gives the full variable domain: KAGVTQTPRYLIKTRGQQVTLSCSPISGHRSVSWYQQTPGQGLQFLFEYFSETQRNKGNFPGRFSGRQFSNSRSEMNVSTLELGDSALYLCASSSRTVGFDEQYFGPGTRLTVT.

This chain connects TRBV30 to TRBJ2-7; perhaps D is TRBD1 or TRBD2 (5 bases each). Germline-derived CDR1 and CDR2 are GTSNPN and SVGIG (reference sequence). V was clipped by 1 base and J by 3 bases, with 10 bases between them. The CDR3 has 13 residues. CDR3 bases: TGTGCCTGGAGTGCGGGGCAGGGCTACGAGCAGTACTTC. Its translation is CAWSAGQGYEQYF.

The CDR3 spells CASSLAPGELFF. The CDR3 DNA reads TGTGCCAGCAGTTTAGCCCCCGGGGAGCTGTTTTTT. J is TRBJ2-2 and V is TRBV27, with D hard to call. This CDR3 contains 12 residues. Trimming removed 2 bases at V and 6 bases at J, with 4 bases between. Germline CDR1 reads MNHEY; CDR2 reads SMNVEV (reference sequence).

The rearrangement joins TRBV29-1 to TRBJ2-1, with D uncertain. Germline CDR1 SQVTM, CDR2 ANQGSEA. CDR3 size: 15 residues. The V gene lost 0 bases and the J gene lost 6 bases, with 15 bases spanning the gap. The CDR3, as DNA: TGCAGCGTTGAAGACTCAATTCTAGAATCCAATGAGCAGTTCTTC. Translated: CSVEDSILESNEQFF.

This clone was seen only a few times. The V call is TRBV5-1, the J call TRBJ1-6; 11 bases fit TRBD1. Per germline, CDR1 SGHRS and CDR2 YFSETQ. V lost 5 bases, J lost 8 bases, and 9 bases stayed unmatched. The CDR3 has 16 amino acids. CDR3 protein: CASRSWGTGGDSPLHF. The CDR3 nucleotides read TGCGCCAGCAGAAGTTGGGGGACAGGGGGGGATTCACCCCTCCACTTT.

This chain links TRBV5-5 with TRBJ2-1, with 9 bases matching TRBD2. This CDR3 is built from 17 residues. Losses at the gene ends were 2 bases for V and 7 bases for J; bases not matched to a gene: 13. Germline V gene lookup returns CDR1 SGHKS and CDR2 YYEKEE (reference sequence). The CDR3 loop is CASSFLSRGGSTNEQFF. The CDR3 DNA reads as TGTGCCAGCAGCTTTCTATCGCGGGGGGGCTCGACAAATGAGCAGTTCTTC.

This clone was counted a single time. The V gene is TRBV29-1, the J gene TRBJ1-1, with a possible D match to TRBD1 (5 bases). Germline lookup yields CDR1 SQVTM and CDR2 ANQGSEA. CDR3 length: 13 residues. V lost 5 bases, J lost 3 bases, and 13 bases lay in between. In nucleotides, the CDR3 is TGCAGCGTTAAAGGGACTCCATACACTGAAGCTTTCTTT. Amino acid sequence: CSVKGTPYTEAFF.

This clone turned up a few times. The V gene is TRBV18, the J gene TRBJ2-7; TRBD1 aligns across 9 bases. The CDR3 is made up of 15 amino acids. In germline, CDR1 is KGHSH, CDR2 LQKENI. V lost 3 bases, J lost 2 bases, and 5 bases stayed unmatched. In DNA form, the CDR3 reads TGTGCCAGCTCACCTGGACAGGGGCGAACCTACGAGCAGTACTTC. Translated: CASSPGQGRTYEQYF.

This chain connects TRBV13 to TRBJ1-2; D remains unclear. V lost 5 bases, J lost 1 base, and 14 bases lay in between. The CDR3 consists of 15 residues. The germline V gene has CDR1 PRHDT and CDR2 FYEKMQ (reference sequence). In DNA form, the CDR3 reads TGTGCCAGCAGCGTACCCCGGTCGGTTAACTATGGCTACACCTTC. It specifies CASSVPRSVNYGYTF.